Presented here are 25 T cell receptor beta chains from one specimen sequenced in a study of cytomegalovirus exposure and HLA in healthy donors. 13 Jbeta primers and 60 Vbeta primers were used for the PCR. Repertoires were generated with immunoSEQ multiplex PCR, while TCRdb's copy carries only in-frame clones and drops some. The table has a few hundred thousand clones, approximately 80% seen once; the top ten hold 2.9%. The specimen sequenced was PBMCs. These receptors came from a man aged 25 to 40 in good health and CMV-seronegative.

The chain couples TRBV29-1 to TRBJ1-1; no definite D call. Per the germline V gene, CDR1 is SQVTM and CDR2 is ANQGSEA. V gave up 6 bases and J gave up 4 bases, with 12 bases separating them. The CDR3 sequence is 12 residues long. As DNA, the CDR3 is TGCAGCGTCGCCATCGGGAGCACTGAAGCTTTCTTT. It translates to CSVAIGSTEAFF. The full variable domain, rest sourced from reference TRBV29-1 and TRBJ1-1, is SAVISQKPSRDICQRGTSLTIQCQVDSQVTMMFWYRQQPGQSLTLIATANQGSEATYESGFVIDKFPISRPNLTFSTLTVSNMSPEDSSIYLCSVAIGSTEAFFGQGTRLTVV.

About this clone itself: Relative to the germline gene, one junction end is altered; a read error may explain this. The chain joins TRBV5-5 to TRBJ2-6, with TRBD1 matching over 10 bases. CDR3 length equals 18 residues. Germline CDR1 reads SGHKS; CDR2 reads YYEKEE (reference sequence). CDR3: CASSLTETGGSGASVLTF. For the CDR3, the DNA is TGTGCCAGCAGCTTGACCGAGACAGGGGGCTCTGGGGCCAGCGTCCTGACTTTC.

V gene TRBV6-5 combines with J gene TRBJ1-2; TRBD1 matches 8 bases. V shed 8 bases and J 7 bases; nucleotides not matched to a gene: 9. Germline V gene data show CDR1 as MNHEY and CDR2 as SVGAGI. The CDR3 length is 13 residues. The CDR3 here is CASDNRGFGGYTF. DNA of the CDR3: TGTGCCAGCGATAACAGGGGGTTTGGTGGCTACACCTTC.

This clone was detected only a few times. V is TRBV5-4 and J is TRBJ2-1; the match to TRBD1 covers 8 bases. The CDR3 sequence is 16 residues long. Germline CDR1 SGHNT, CDR2 YYREEE (reference sequence). With V trimmed by 5 bases and J by 7 bases, 14 bases remained unmatched. The CDR3 reads CASSHGTGWALNEQFF. CDR3 DNA: TGTGCCAGCAGTCACGGGACAGGATGGGCTTTGAATGAGCAGTTCTTC.

This chain connects TRBV6-4 to TRBJ2-3; D gene uncertain. The CDR3 spans 13 residues. Germline values: CDR1 MRHNA, CDR2 SNTAGT. Trimming stripped 3 bases from V and 3 bases from J, with 7 bases between. CDR3: CASSETETDTQYF. The CDR3 region has the DNA TGTGCCAGCAGTGAGACTGAAACAGATACGCAGTATTTT.

For this clone: One end of the junction is discordant with germline, which a read error may explain. V and J are TRBV18 and TRBJ2-6, with a possible D match to TRBD1 (5 bases). The CDR3 sequence is 18 residues long. Germline V gives CDR1 KGHSH, CDR2 LQKENI. CDR3 region: CASSPGFGAESGASVLTF. DNA for the CDR3: TGTGCCAGCTCACCAGGTTTTGGGGCAGAGTCTGGGGCCAGCGTCCTGACTTTC.

The chain is built from TRBV6-5 and TRBJ1-1, with D unresolved. The length of the CDR3 is 13 residues. Trimming removed 5 bases from V and 1 base from J, with 8 bases in between. The germline V gene encodes CDR1 MNHEY and CDR2 SVGAGI. This CDR3 is CASSAGGNTEAFF. CDR3 coding DNA: TGTGCCAGCAGTGCCGGTGGGAACACTGAAGCTTTCTTT.

This chain connects TRBV10-2 to TRBJ2-6; TRBD2 aligns across 7 bases. Germline CDR1 reads WSHSY; CDR2 reads SAAADI. Losses at the gene ends were 4 bases for V and 0 bases for J; bases not matched to a gene: 9. This CDR3 is built from 18 residues. CDR3 nucleotide sequence: TGCGCCAGCAGTGTGCAGGGAGCGGGGTCCTCTGGGGCCAACGTCCTGACTTTC. It encodes CASSVQGAGSSGANVLTF.

In this sample, this clone turned up a few times. V gene TRBV6-5 combines with J gene TRBJ1-4, with no clear D. V lost 5 bases and J lost 8, with 12 bases in between. Germline assignment: CDR1 MNHEY and CDR2 SVGAGI. The CDR3 has 13 amino acids. The CDR3 sequence is CASSEKLFEKLFF. CDR3 in DNA: TGTGCCAGCAGTGAAAAGCTGTTCGAAAAACTGTTTTTT.

This chain links TRBV5-6 with TRBJ2-2, with D possibly matching TRBD2 (5 bases). This CDR3 has 14 amino acids. Trimming left V 2 bases short and J 6 bases short, with 11 bases between. Germline V gene lookup returns CDR1 SGHDT and CDR2 YYEEEE. The CDR3 protein is CASSFYRGSGELFF. The CDR3 DNA sequence: TGTGCCAGCAGCTTCTACCGGGGTTCCGGGGAGCTGTTTTTT.

The chain has TRBV18 and TRBJ2-5, with TRBD2 as a possible D gene (5 bases). This CDR3 is built from 14 residues. V was pared by 3 bases and J by 3 bases, with 11 bases between. Germline CDR1 KGHSH, CDR2 LQKENI. This CDR3 is CASSPLTREETQYF. The CDR3 DNA follows: TGTGCCAGCTCACCGCTTACTAGGGAAGAGACCCAGTACTTC.

CDR3 nucleotides: TGTGCCACCAGCAGGACAGGGTTTGATCAGCCCCAGCATTTT. It encodes CATSRTGFDQPQHF. The chain combines TRBV15 with TRBJ1-5; 7 bases line up with TRBD1. Germline assignment: CDR1 LNHNV and CDR2 YYDKDF (reference sequence). The CDR3 extends over 14 amino acids. V dropped 3 bases and J dropped 5; count of bases not matched to a gene: 4.

V and J are TRBV19 and TRBJ1-1; 7 positions match TRBD1. The CDR3 contains 14 residues. Germline CDR1 reads LNHDA; CDR2 reads SQIVND (reference sequence). Losses at the gene ends were 5 bases for V and 7 bases for J; bases not matched to a gene: 10. CDR3 bases: TGTGCCAGTAGTTTTTCCGGGACAGAGTTTGAAGCTTTCTTT. Its translation: CASSFSGTEFEAFF.

The rearrangement uses TRBV27 and TRBJ2-3; 14 bases match TRBD2. The CDR3 is made up of 17 amino acids. In germline, CDR1 is MNHEY, CDR2 SMNVEV (reference sequence). The J segment lost 3 bases and the V segment lost 7 bases, leaving 9 bases of the junction unmatched. The chain's CDR3 is CASTSRTSGGSTDTQYF. The CDR3 DNA follows: TGTGCCAGCACCTCCCGGACTAGCGGGGGGAGTACAGATACGCAGTATTTT.

The chain recombines TRBV19 with TRBJ1-5; TRBD1 is a possible D gene (5 bases). Germline V gene sequence: CDR1 LNHDA, CDR2 SQIVND (reference sequence). This CDR3 is built from 17 residues. Trimming stripped 5 bases from V and 1 base from J, with 18 bases between. The CDR3 region is CASSVGTPGGSNQPQHF. The CDR3 nucleotides are TGTGCCAGTAGTGTAGGGACCCCCGGGGGGAGCAATCAGCCCCAGCATTTT. Full variable domain (missing parts from reference TRBV19 and TRBJ1-5): DGGITQSPKYLFRKEGQNVTLSCEQNLNHDAMYWYRQDPGQGLRLIYYSQIVNDFQKGDIAEGYSVSREKKESFPLTVTSAQKNPTAFYLCASSVGTPGGSNQPQHFGDGTRLSIL.

The chain carries TRBV10-1 and TRBJ2-1; no clear D gene. Germline V lookup: CDR1 WNHNN, CDR2 SYGVQD (reference sequence). CDR3 size: 10 residues. Trimming stripped 9 bases from V and 9 bases from J, with 9 bases between. The CDR3 is CASTACEQFF. The CDR3 nucleotides are TGCGCCAGTACTGCATGTGAGCAGTTCTTC.

The chain links TRBV28 to TRBJ1-5; weak D call: TRBD1 (5 bases). This CDR3 has 15 amino acids. Trimming left V 6 bases short and J 4 bases short, with 16 bases between. The germline gives CDR1 MDHEN, CDR2 SYDVKM. In nucleotides, the CDR3 is TGTGCCAGCAGGGTGGGGGGAGGCCTGAATCAGCCCCAGCATTTT. Amino acids: CASRVGGGLNQPQHF.

This clone was found once. The chain recombines TRBV5-5 with TRBJ2-7, with 7 bases matching TRBD1. The germline gives CDR1 SGHKS, CDR2 YYEKEE (reference sequence). The CDR3 runs 15 residues. V was clipped by 4 bases and J by 5 bases; unmatched bases: 12. CDR3 sequence: CASSTILQGQHEQYF. CDR3 DNA: TGTGCCAGCAGCACTATCTTACAGGGGCAGCACGAGCAGTACTTC.

Notes on this clone: Relative to the germline gene, one junction end is altered; a read error may explain this. This rearrangement joins TRBV4-3 to TRBJ2-6, with a possible D match to TRBD1 (5 bases). Germline-derived CDR1 and CDR2 are LGHNA and YSLEER. There are 18 residues in the CDR3. CDR3 amino acids: CASSQDQGLHSGASVLTF. The CDR3 nucleotides read TGCGCCAGCAGCCAAGATCAGGGCCTTCACTCTGGGGCCAGCGTCCTGACTTTC.

The chain combines TRBV7-3 with TRBJ2-7; a weak D match, TRBD2 (5 bases). V was pared by 5 bases and J by 2 bases, with 10 bases between. Germline V gene lookup returns CDR1 SGHTA and CDR2 FQGTGA. The CDR3 has 13 amino acids. CDR3 coding DNA: TGTGCCAGCAGCGCCGGGATGACCTACGAGCAGTACTTC. It translates to CASSAGMTYEQYF. Variable domain in full (rest from reference TRBV7-3 and TRBJ2-7): GAGVSQTPSNKVTEKGKYVELRCDPISGHTALYWYRQSLGQGPEFLIYFQGTGAADDSGLPNDRFFAVRPEGSVSTLKIQRTERGDSAVYLCASSAGMTYEQYFGPGTRLTVT.

This clone was seen only once. V usage is TRBV5-6 and J usage is TRBJ2-7, with 12 positions matching TRBD2. The CDR3 length is 15 residues. Germline assignment: CDR1 SGHDT and CDR2 YYEEEE. V lost 2 bases to trimming and J lost 5 bases; unmatched junction nucleotides: 5. The CDR3 coding sequence is TGTGCCAGCAGCTTTCTAGCGGGGGGGCCCCACGAGCAGTACTTC. Its translation is CASSFLAGGPHEQYF.

This chain uses TRBV6-5 with TRBJ1-2; D possibly corresponds to TRBD1 (5 bases). Germline V gene lookup returns CDR1 MNHEY and CDR2 SVGAGI. The CDR3 loop spans 12 amino acids. V gave up 10 bases and J gave up 4 bases, with 13 bases separating them. CDR3: CATRQTLYGYTF. The CDR3 coding sequence is TGTGCCACAAGACAGACTCTCTATGGCTACACCTTC.

This chain joins TRBV7-9 and TRBJ2-7; D may be TRBD1 (7 bases). Deletions cut 6 bases from V and 3 bases from J, with 15 bases between. Germline lookup yields CDR1 SEHNR and CDR2 FQNEAQ (reference sequence). The CDR3 extends over 14 amino acids. This CDR3 is CASRSRDSYYEQYF. The CDR3 nucleotides are TGTGCCAGCAGATCGCGGGACAGTTACTACGAGCAGTACTTC.

The V gene is TRBV29-1, the J gene TRBJ1-1; 7 bases map to TRBD1. Germline assignment: CDR1 SQVTM and CDR2 ANQGSEA. Trimming at V came to 3 bases and at J to 0 bases, leaving 10 bases not matched to a gene. This CDR3 has 16 residues. As DNA, the CDR3 is TGCAGCGTTGATGGAGACAGGGTTGGCTTGAACACTGAAGCTTTCTTT. It is translated as CSVDGDRVGLNTEAFF.

To note about this clone: A read error may produce the germline difference seen at one junction end. V usage is TRBV15 and J usage is TRBJ2-6; a possible D gene is TRBD1 (5 bases). The CDR3 is made up of 14 amino acids. Germline V CDR1 and CDR2: LNHNV, YYDKDF (reference sequence). The CDR3 protein is CATDSLSGASVLTF. The CDR3 DNA reads as TGTGCCACCGACAGCCTCTCTGGGGCCAGCGTCCTGACTTTC.